These 2 T cell receptor beta chains were all obtained from the same sample, sequenced in a study of glioma-infiltrating T cells. Using RNA template, CDR3s of TCR alpha and beta were amplified with iRepertoire arm-PCR. TCRdb ran MiXCR on the multiplex PCR reads and lists one entry per CDR3 protein. This repertoire shows 90,000 to 100,000 distinct CDR3 sequences, approximately 40% found once; its top ten account for more than 30%. The sequencing input was glioma tissue, nonneoplastic brain tissue, or PBMCs (not recorded which). The receptors were sampled from a human donor with low-grade glioma or glioblastoma, undergoing nonglioma brain surgery, or in good health (not recorded which).

Regarding this clonotype: An end of the junction differs from the germline gene, which may be a read error. The rearrangement uses TRBV15 and TRBJ2-5; 7 nucleotides align to TRBD2. The CDR3 totals 14 residues. Germline assignment: CDR1 LNHNV and CDR2 YYDKDF (reference sequence). The CDR3 nucleotides read TGTGCCACCAGCAGCGGACTAGGCGGAGAGACCCAGTGCTTC. It specifies CATSSGLGGETQCF. Complete variable domain (other parts from reference TRBV15 and TRBJ2-5): DAMVIQNPRYQVTQFGKPVTLSCSQTLNHNVMYWYQQKSSQAPKLLFHYYDKDFNNEADTPDNFQSRRPNTSFCFLDIRSPGLGDTAMYLCATSSGLGGETQCFGPGTRLLVL.

For this clonotype: Just one base apart from a much larger clone, this may be a read error. The CDR3 spells CASTPMGTGTVRPDTQYF. The CDR3 DNA follows: TGTGCCAGCACCCCGATGGGGACCGGGACAGTGAGGCCAGATACGCAGTATTTT. J is TRBJ2-3 and V is TRBV7-3; 7 bases line up with TRBD1. With 7 bases clipped from V and 4 bases from J, the junction kept 20 bases outside the gene matches. The CDR3 spans 18 residues. CDR1 is SGHTA and CDR2 is FQGTGA in the germline V gene.